This paragraph reports one T cell receptor beta chain. Its target is unknown. The data are from a study of cytomegalovirus exposure and HLA in healthy donors. Points from the study as a whole: Most TCR sequences were seen very rarely across donors, but some public TCRs occurred in many.

TCRdb's copy holds only in-frame clones and misses some; the assay was immunoSEQ multiplex PCR. Of about 76,000 clones in the sample, roughly 94% are singletons; the top ten hold roughly 1.6%. Germline V gives CDR1 SNHLY, CDR2 FYNNEI. The CDR3 sequence is 19 residues long. J was trimmed by 4 bases and V by 2 bases; bases with no gene match: 15. The receptor comes from a man between 18 and 35 years old in good health and CMV-seropositive. V gene TRBV2 combines with J gene TRBJ1-2, with 11 bases aligning to TRBD1. Sequences were obtained from PBMCs. The CDR3 loop reads CASSETRSIGTGGSYGYTF. The CDR3 DNA reads TGTGCCAGCAGTGAAACTCGCTCGATCGGGACAGGGGGTTCCTATGGCTACACCTTC.